This T cell receptor (beta chain) was sequenced during a study of CD8+CD57+ T cells in acquired aplastic anemia. Across the study: DNA per sorted CD4+ or CD8+ sample ranged about 0.17 to 27.4 ug, averaging around 3 ug.

Genomic DNA provided the template from which TCR beta VDJ and CDR3 profiles were obtained. One entry per CDR3 protein results from TCRdb running MiXCR on the reads. The table lists over 100,000 distinct CDR3 sequences, more than 35% of them singletons. Germline-derived CDR1 and CDR2 are SGHVS and FNYEAQ. The junction had 24 bases not matched to a gene; V was cut back by 7 bases and J by 2 bases. The CDR3 consists of 20 residues. In this sample, this clonotype turned up many times. V usage is TRBV7-6 and J usage is TRBJ2-5; TRBD2 aligns across 8 bases. The sample taken for sequencing was sorted CD4+, CD8+, or CD8+CD57+ T cells (not recorded which) from PBMCs. The TCR was taken from a human donor in good health, serving as a control. The CDR3 DNA follows: TGTGCCAGCACCAAAGACCGAACGGCGCGGGGGGCGGGCCTACAAGAGACCCAGTACTTC. It encodes CASTKDRTARGAGLQETQYF.